This is a list of T cell receptor beta chains from one sample in a study of cytomegalovirus exposure and HLA in healthy donors. Only in-frame clones appear in the TCRdb table, and some are missing; sequencing was by immunoSEQ multiplex PCR. The sample holds about 120,000 clones, 74% seen once. Sequenced sample: PBMCs. The receptors here all came from a human donor in good health. Each CDR3 is given with its conserved first and last residue. The D gene is left open where the match is weak. Expanded clones are given a class, and other clones once, few, many or no size at all.

d_call: NA; cdr3_length: 14; clone_size: NA; v_call: TRBV5-1; j_call: TRBJ1-1; cdr3_nt: TGCGCCAGCAGCTTGGGGGGGCTCCCCACTGAAGCTTTCTTT; cdr3_aa: CASSLGGLPTEAFF
d_call: TRBD1; cdr3_length: 14; clone_size: NA; v_call: TRBV4-2; j_call: TRBJ2-5; cdr3_nt: TGTGCCAGCAGCTCGACAGGGGTAGGGAAGACCCAGTACTTC; cdr3_aa: CASSSTGVGKTQYF
d_call: NA; cdr3_length: 14; clone_size: NA; v_call: TRBV5-1; j_call: TRBJ2-1; cdr3_nt: TGCGCCAGCAGCTCAGATCTAGCGAAAAATGAGCAGTTCTTC; cdr3_aa: CASSSDLAKNEQFF
d_call: NA; cdr3_length: 14; clone_size: NA; v_call: TRBV2; j_call: TRBJ2-7; cdr3_nt: TGTGCCAGCAAGAATCAGGCCAGCTCCTACGAGCAGTACTTC; cdr3_aa: CASKNQASSYEQYF
d_call: NA; cdr3_length: 18; clone_size: NA; v_call: TRBV10-3; j_call: TRBJ1-4; cdr3_nt: TGTGCCATCAGTGGGGCCGGTGGGGCGTCTGCAACTAATGAAAAACTGTTTTTT; cdr3_aa: CAISGAGGASATNEKLFF
d_call: NA; cdr3_length: 14; clone_size: NA; v_call: TRBV7-2; j_call: TRBJ2-2; cdr3_nt: TGTGCCAGCAGCTTAAAGAGGAGCACCGGGGAGCTGTTTTTT; cdr3_aa: CASSLKRSTGELFF
d_call: NA; cdr3_length: 14; clone_size: few; v_call: TRBV5-5; j_call: TRBJ1-1; cdr3_nt: TGTGCCAGCAGCTTGGAAGACTTGGACACTGAAGCTTTCTTT; cdr3_aa: CASSLEDLDTEAFF
d_call: TRBD1; cdr3_length: 15; clone_size: NA; v_call: TRBV30; j_call: TRBJ1-1; cdr3_nt: TGTGCCCGCTCTCCTCGGACAGGACCGAACACTGAAGCTTTCTTT; cdr3_aa: CARSPRTGPNTEAFF
d_call: NA; cdr3_length: 16; clone_size: few; v_call: TRBV28; j_call: TRBJ2-1; cdr3_nt: TGTGCCAGCAGCCCCCTAAGGGGGAGCTCCTACAATGAGCAGTTCTTC; cdr3_aa: CASSPLRGSSYNEQFF
d_call: TRBD2; cdr3_length: 13; clone_size: NA; v_call: TRBV7-2; j_call: TRBJ2-1; cdr3_nt: TGTGCCAGCAGCTTCGGTACTAGCGGGGGTTCGTTCTTC; cdr3_aa: CASSFGTSGGSFF
d_call: NA; cdr3_length: 15; clone_size: NA; v_call: TRBV19; j_call: TRBJ2-3; cdr3_nt: TGTGCCAGTAGTAATGGTGGACTTGGCACAGATACGCAGTATTTT; cdr3_aa: CASSNGGLGTDTQYF
d_call: NA; cdr3_length: 17; clone_size: NA; v_call: TRBV2; j_call: TRBJ2-4; cdr3_nt: TGTGCCAGCAGTGAAAATTTCGACTCTCCCGCCAAAAACATTCAGTACTTC; cdr3_aa: CASSENFDSPAKNIQYF
d_call: NA; cdr3_length: 13; clone_size: NA; v_call: TRBV11-2; j_call: TRBJ2-4; cdr3_nt: TGTGCCAGCAGCTCGGCTAGGGGAAACATTCAGTACTTC; cdr3_aa: CASSSARGNIQYF
d_call: NA; cdr3_length: 15; clone_size: NA; v_call: TRBV5-1; j_call: TRBJ2-6; cdr3_nt: TGCGCCAGCAGCTTGGATGGGGCCGGGGCCAACGTCCTGACTTTC; cdr3_aa: CASSLDGAGANVLTF
d_call: NA; cdr3_length: 14; clone_size: once; v_call: TRBV10-2; j_call: TRBJ1-5; cdr3_nt: TGCGCCAGCAGCGATTTTGGGGGCGAGCAGCCCCAGCATTTT; cdr3_aa: CASSDFGGEQPQHF
d_call: TRBD1; cdr3_length: 18; clone_size: NA; v_call: TRBV28; j_call: TRBJ2-7; cdr3_nt: TGTGCCAGCAGTTTCGACCTCGTCGGGACAGGGGAATACTACGAGCAGTACTTC; cdr3_aa: CASSFDLVGTGEYYEQYF
d_call: TRBD1; cdr3_length: 13; clone_size: NA; v_call: TRBV14; j_call: TRBJ1-1; cdr3_nt: TGTGCCAGCAGTCGACAGGGGCAGCTTGAAGCTTTCTTT; cdr3_aa: CASSRQGQLEAFF
d_call: NA; cdr3_length: 12; clone_size: NA; v_call: TRBV6-5; j_call: TRBJ1-3; cdr3_nt: TGTGCCAGCAGGGGCCCTGGAAACACCATATATTTT; cdr3_aa: CASRGPGNTIYF
d_call: NA; cdr3_length: 15; clone_size: NA; v_call: TRBV4-3; j_call: TRBJ2-7; cdr3_nt: TGCGCCAGCAGCCAAGAGGCGAGAGGTGGCGACGAGCAGTACTTC; cdr3_aa: CASSQEARGGDEQYF
d_call: NA; cdr3_length: 15; clone_size: NA; v_call: TRBV19; j_call: TRBJ1-2; cdr3_nt: TGTGCCAGTAGTATAGCTGGCAGGGGCCTCTATGGCTACACCTTC; cdr3_aa: CASSIAGRGLYGYTF
d_call: NA; cdr3_length: 14; clone_size: NA; v_call: TRBV7-8; j_call: TRBJ2-7; cdr3_nt: TGTGCCAGCAGCTATACCCGAGGCTCCTACGAGCAGTACTTC; cdr3_aa: CASSYTRGSYEQYF
d_call: TRBD1; cdr3_length: 15; clone_size: once; v_call: TRBV5-1; j_call: TRBJ2-1; cdr3_nt: TGCGCCAGCATACCGGGACAGGGGCTCTACAATGAGCAGTTCTTC; cdr3_aa: CASIPGQGLYNEQFF
d_call: TRBD2; cdr3_length: 13; clone_size: NA; v_call: TRBV29-1; j_call: TRBJ2-5; cdr3_nt: TGCAGCGTAGAAGGGACTAGGGGGGAGACCCAGTACTTC; cdr3_aa: CSVEGTRGETQYF
d_call: TRBD2; cdr3_length: 12; clone_size: NA; v_call: TRBV2; j_call: TRBJ2-1; cdr3_nt: TGTGCCACCAGGCGGGGGGTGGATGAGCAGTTCTTC; cdr3_aa: CATRRGVDEQFF
d_call: NA; cdr3_length: 16; clone_size: NA; v_call: TRBV10-2; j_call: TRBJ2-1; cdr3_nt: TGCGCCAGCAGTGAGTCTAGCCAGCTCCTGGCCAATGAGCAGTTCTTC; cdr3_aa: CASSESSQLLANEQFF
d_call: TRBD1; cdr3_length: 16; clone_size: NA; v_call: TRBV10-1; j_call: TRBJ2-2; cdr3_nt: TGCGCCAGCAGTGAGTTCGGGCAGGGGGACACCGGGGAGCTGTTTTTT; cdr3_aa: CASSEFGQGDTGELFF
d_call: TRBD2; cdr3_length: 15; clone_size: once; v_call: TRBV6-1; j_call: TRBJ2-2; cdr3_nt: TGTGCCAGCAGTACTAGCGGATCGAACACCGGGGAGCTGTTTTTT; cdr3_aa: CASSTSGSNTGELFF
d_call: NA; cdr3_length: 13; clone_size: NA; v_call: TRBV11-2; j_call: TRBJ1-2; cdr3_nt: TGTGCCAGCAGCCCAGCCAGGAACTATGGCTACACCTTC; cdr3_aa: CASSPARNYGYTF
d_call: TRBD1; cdr3_length: 17; clone_size: NA; v_call: TRBV5-1; j_call: TRBJ2-3; cdr3_nt: TGCGCCAGCAGCTTGTTCCGGACAGGGCCAAGCACAGATCCGCAGTATTTT; cdr3_aa: CASSLFRTGPSTDPQYF
d_call: NA; cdr3_length: 14; clone_size: NA; v_call: TRBV29-1; j_call: TRBJ2-1; cdr3_nt: TGCAGCGTTGTTCTTGTAGTTAGTCACAATGAGCAGTTCTTC; cdr3_aa: CSVVLVVSHNEQFF
d_call: TRBD1; cdr3_length: 14; clone_size: NA; v_call: TRBV18; j_call: TRBJ2-7; cdr3_nt: TGTGCCAGCTCAACAGCGACAGGGTCTATCGAGCAGTACTTC; cdr3_aa: CASSTATGSIEQYF
d_call: NA; cdr3_length: 16; clone_size: once; v_call: TRBV7-9; j_call: TRBJ2-3; cdr3_nt: TGTGCCAGCAGGGGAGATAAGGTGGCATCGGCAGATACGCAGTATTTT; cdr3_aa: CASRGDKVASADTQYF
d_call: TRBD2; cdr3_length: 16; clone_size: NA; v_call: TRBV6-4; j_call: TRBJ2-2; cdr3_nt: TGTGCCAGCAGTTCCGTAGCGGGAGGAGGGACCGGGGAGCTGTTTTTT; cdr3_aa: CASSSVAGGGTGELFF
d_call: NA; cdr3_length: 15; clone_size: NA; v_call: TRBV9; j_call: TRBJ1-5; cdr3_nt: TGTGCCAGCAGCGTAGACTGGGGCCCCAATCAGCCCCAGCATTTT; cdr3_aa: CASSVDWGPNQPQHF
d_call: NA; cdr3_length: 15; clone_size: NA; v_call: TRBV19; j_call: TRBJ1-4; cdr3_nt: TGTGCCAGTAGCCTGGAGGCAACGGGGAATGAAAAACTGTTTTTT; cdr3_aa: CASSLEATGNEKLFF
d_call: NA; cdr3_length: 12; clone_size: NA; v_call: TRBV29-1; j_call: TRBJ2-7; cdr3_nt: TGCAGCGTTAGTCAGGGGTCCTACGAGCAGTACTTC; cdr3_aa: CSVSQGSYEQYF
d_call: TRBD2; cdr3_length: 19; clone_size: NA; v_call: TRBV7-2; j_call: TRBJ2-5; cdr3_nt: TGTGCCAGCAGCCCTCGGGGGGCGAGCGGGAGTGCGAGGGAGGAGACCCAGTACTTC; cdr3_aa: CASSPRGASGSAREETQYF
d_call: NA; cdr3_length: 15; clone_size: NA; v_call: TRBV5-1; j_call: TRBJ2-5; cdr3_nt: TGCGCCAGCAGCGGAGGATGGGGGGACCTGGAGACCCAGTACTTC; cdr3_aa: CASSGGWGDLETQYF
d_call: TRBD1; cdr3_length: 14; clone_size: NA; v_call: TRBV19; j_call: TRBJ2-1; cdr3_nt: TGTGCCAGTGGCCGGGACAGGGCGGCCAATGAGCAGTTCTTC; cdr3_aa: CASGRDRAANEQFF
d_call: NA; cdr3_length: 13; clone_size: NA; v_call: TRBV7-8; j_call: TRBJ1-1; cdr3_nt: TGTGCCAGCAGCTACAACAGGAACACTGAAGCTTTCTTT; cdr3_aa: CASSYNRNTEAFF
d_call: TRBD1; cdr3_length: 14; clone_size: NA; v_call: TRBV5-1; j_call: TRBJ1-1; cdr3_nt: TGCGCCAGCAGCCTGACAGGGGATAGGACTGAAGCTTTCTTT; cdr3_aa: CASSLTGDRTEAFF
d_call: TRBD2; cdr3_length: 17; clone_size: few; v_call: TRBV2; j_call: TRBJ2-7; cdr3_nt: TGTGCCAGCAGTGACGATAGCGGGGGGCCAGGTACCTACGAGCAGTACTTC; cdr3_aa: CASSDDSGGPGTYEQYF
d_call: NA; cdr3_length: 16; clone_size: NA; v_call: TRBV7-2; j_call: TRBJ1-1; cdr3_nt: TGTGCCAGCAGCCCTCAGGGAGTCAGGGGAAACACTGAAGCTTTCTTT; cdr3_aa: CASSPQGVRGNTEAFF
d_call: NA; cdr3_length: 11; clone_size: NA; v_call: TRBV19; j_call: TRBJ1-3; cdr3_nt: TGTGCCAGTAGACTCCTAAACACCATATATTTT; cdr3_aa: CASRLLNTIYF
d_call: TRBD1; cdr3_length: 15; clone_size: NA; v_call: TRBV29-1; j_call: TRBJ2-1; cdr3_nt: TGCAGCGTAGCAACGGGACAGGGGGCTCACAATGAGCAGTTCTTC; cdr3_aa: CSVATGQGAHNEQFF
d_call: NA; cdr3_length: 14; clone_size: few; v_call: TRBV27; j_call: TRBJ1-1; cdr3_nt: TGTGCCAGCAGTTTCGGTCAAGTCAACACTGAAGCTTTCTTT; cdr3_aa: CASSFGQVNTEAFF
d_call: TRBD1; cdr3_length: 15; clone_size: NA; v_call: TRBV19; j_call: TRBJ2-1; cdr3_nt: TGTGCCAGTAGTACCCCGGGACAGGGGTTCGATGAGCAGTTCTTC; cdr3_aa: CASSTPGQGFDEQFF
d_call: NA; cdr3_length: 13; clone_size: NA; v_call: TRBV7-3; j_call: TRBJ2-3; cdr3_nt: TGTGCCAGCAGCTTAATTGCGGGTAATACGCAGTATTTT; cdr3_aa: CASSLIAGNTQYF
d_call: TRBD2; cdr3_length: 16; clone_size: NA; v_call: TRBV10-2; j_call: TRBJ2-7; cdr3_nt: TGCGCCAGCAGTGCCCTCACGGGACTAGAAGGGGCAGAGCAGTACTTC; cdr3_aa: CASSALTGLEGAEQYF
d_call: TRBD2; cdr3_length: 15; clone_size: NA; v_call: TRBV13; j_call: TRBJ2-5; cdr3_nt: TGTGCCAGCAGCTTATCTAGCGGGGGGGCTCGGACCCAGTACTTC; cdr3_aa: CASSLSSGGARTQYF
d_call: NA; cdr3_length: 14; clone_size: NA; v_call: TRBV5-4; j_call: TRBJ2-1; cdr3_nt: TGTGCCAGCAGCATGGGACTCGACTACAATGAGCAGTTCTTC; cdr3_aa: CASSMGLDYNEQFF
d_call: NA; cdr3_length: 18; clone_size: NA; v_call: TRBV5-1; j_call: TRBJ1-2; cdr3_nt: TGCGCCAGCAGCTTGTTCTCTGTCGTTCCAGGAACTAACTATGGCTACACCTTC; cdr3_aa: CASSLFSVVPGTNYGYTF
d_call: TRBD1; cdr3_length: 14; clone_size: NA; v_call: TRBV28; j_call: TRBJ2-5; cdr3_nt: TGTGCCAGCAGCCGGACAGGAACCAAAGAGACCCAGTACTTC; cdr3_aa: CASSRTGTKETQYF